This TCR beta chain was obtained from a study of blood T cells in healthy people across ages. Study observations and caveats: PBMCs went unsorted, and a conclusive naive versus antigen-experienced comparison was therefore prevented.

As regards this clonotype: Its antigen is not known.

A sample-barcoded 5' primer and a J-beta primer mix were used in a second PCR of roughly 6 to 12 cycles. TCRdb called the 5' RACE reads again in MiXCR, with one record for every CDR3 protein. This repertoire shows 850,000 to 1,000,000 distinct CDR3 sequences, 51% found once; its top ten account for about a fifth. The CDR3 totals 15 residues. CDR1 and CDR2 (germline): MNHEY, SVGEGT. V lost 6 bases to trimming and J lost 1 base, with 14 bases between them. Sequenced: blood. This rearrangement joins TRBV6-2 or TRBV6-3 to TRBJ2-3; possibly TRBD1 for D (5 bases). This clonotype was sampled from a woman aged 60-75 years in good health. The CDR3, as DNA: TGTGCCAGCAGCGGAAGGGGTGTGGGCACAGATACGCAGTATTTT. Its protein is CASSGRGVGTDTQYF.